Sequencing of this T cell receptor beta chain was carried out in a study of blood T cell repertoires in COVID-19. Study as a whole: T cells, B-cell-depleted T cells, or PBMCs provided the cDNA or gDNA that served as material.

This CDR3 region has 14 residues. The V and J ends lost 6 bases and 3 bases, in that order; junction bases with no gene match: 2. Germline-derived CDR1 and CDR2 are LGHDT and YNNKEL (reference sequence). This clone has just a few counts. Repertoires were generated with immunoSEQ multiplex PCR, while TCRdb's copy carries only in-frame clones and drops some. The table has about 190,000 clones, 88% seen once. Sequenced material: peripheral blood. The V gene is TRBV3-1 (or the pseudogene TRBV3-2), the J gene TRBJ1-6; 7 bases are shared with TRBD1. The receptor comes from a man in his 70s with active or convalescent COVID-19. CDR3 sequence (DNA): TGTGCCAGCAGACAGGGGTTCTATAATTCACCCCTCCACTTT. This gives the protein CASRQGFYNSPLHF.